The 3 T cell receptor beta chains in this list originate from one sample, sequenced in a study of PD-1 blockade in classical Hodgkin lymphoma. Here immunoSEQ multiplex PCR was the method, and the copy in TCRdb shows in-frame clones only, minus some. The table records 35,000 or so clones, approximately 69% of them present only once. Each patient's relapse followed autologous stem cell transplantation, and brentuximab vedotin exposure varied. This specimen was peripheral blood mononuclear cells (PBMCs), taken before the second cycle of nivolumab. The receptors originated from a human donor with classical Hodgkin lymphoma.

The CDR3 here is CASSPTGGAETQYF. CDR3 DNA: TGTGCCAGCAGCCCGACAGGGGGCGCAGAGACCCAGTACTTC. This rearrangement joins TRBV7-9 to TRBJ2-5, with 10 bases identical to TRBD1. Germline assignment: CDR1 SEHNR and CDR2 FQNEAQ (reference sequence). The CDR3 is 14 residues long. V was pared by 5 bases and J by 4 bases, with 4 bases of the junction left unmatched.

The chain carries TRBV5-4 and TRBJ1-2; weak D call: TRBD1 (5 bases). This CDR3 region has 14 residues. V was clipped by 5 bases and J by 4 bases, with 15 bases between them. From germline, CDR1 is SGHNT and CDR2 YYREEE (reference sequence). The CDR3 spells CASSSPTAIYGYTF. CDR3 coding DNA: TGTGCCAGCAGTTCGCCGACAGCCATCTATGGCTACACCTTC. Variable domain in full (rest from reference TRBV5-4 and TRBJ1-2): ETGVTQSPTHLIKTRGQQVTLRCSSQSGHNTVSWYQQALGQGPQFIFQYYREEENGRGNFPPRFSGLQFPNYSSELNVNALELDDSALYLCASSSPTAIYGYTFGSGTRLTVV.

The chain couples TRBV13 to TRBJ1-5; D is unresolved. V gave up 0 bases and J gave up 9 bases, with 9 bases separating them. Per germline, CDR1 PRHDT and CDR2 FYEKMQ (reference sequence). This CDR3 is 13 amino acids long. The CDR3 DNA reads TGTGCCAGCAGCTTAGGGGTAAATGGGCCCCAGCATTTT. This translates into CASSLGVNGPQHF.